This T cell receptor (beta chain) came from a study of CD8 T cells in Susac syndrome. While CD8+ and CD4+ T cells were isolated negatively, TEMRA cells were enriched by FACS. As to this clonotype: The junction does not match germline at one end; this may be a read error.

The CDR3 runs to 14 residues. The authors reverse transcribed roughly 0.5 to 1 ug RNA with random hexamers. The authors amplified TCR beta CDR3 across 54 Vbeta and 13 Jbeta using immunoSEQ multiplex PCR. TCRdb itself ran the immunoSEQ multiplex PCR reads through MiXCR, one entry per CDR3 protein. The sample lists about 430,000 distinct CDR3 sequences; 85% were seen once. The TCR originated in a human donor with multiple sclerosis. The V and J genes are TRBV12-3 or TRBV12-4 and TRBJ2-1; possible D gene TRBD2, 7 bases. Input material: CD8+ T cells from PBMCs. In nucleotides, the CDR3 is TGTGCCAGCGGTTTCGGGGGGCTTAACAATGAGCAGTTCTTC. It codes for CASGFGGLNNEQFF.